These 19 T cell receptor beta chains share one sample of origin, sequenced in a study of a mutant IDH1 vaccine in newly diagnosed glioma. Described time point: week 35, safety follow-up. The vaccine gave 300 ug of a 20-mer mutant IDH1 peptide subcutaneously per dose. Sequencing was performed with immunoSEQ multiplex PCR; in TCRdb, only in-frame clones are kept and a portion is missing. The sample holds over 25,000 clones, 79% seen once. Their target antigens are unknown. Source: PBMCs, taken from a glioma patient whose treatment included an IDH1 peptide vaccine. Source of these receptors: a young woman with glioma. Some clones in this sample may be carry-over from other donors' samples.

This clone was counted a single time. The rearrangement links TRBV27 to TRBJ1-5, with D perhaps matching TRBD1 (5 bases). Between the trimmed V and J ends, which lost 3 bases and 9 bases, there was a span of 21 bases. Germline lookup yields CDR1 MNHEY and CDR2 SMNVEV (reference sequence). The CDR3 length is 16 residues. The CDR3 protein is CASSFLAGDSLRPQHF. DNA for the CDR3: TGTGCCAGCAGTTTTCTAGCCGGAGACAGCTTACGGCCCCAGCATTTT.

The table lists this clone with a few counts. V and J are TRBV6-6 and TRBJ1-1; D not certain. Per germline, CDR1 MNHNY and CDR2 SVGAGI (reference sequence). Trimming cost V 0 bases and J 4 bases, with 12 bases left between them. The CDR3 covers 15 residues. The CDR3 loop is CASSYSWGTGTEAFF. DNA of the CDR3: TGTGCCAGCAGTTACTCTTGGGGTACGGGCACTGAAGCTTTCTTT.

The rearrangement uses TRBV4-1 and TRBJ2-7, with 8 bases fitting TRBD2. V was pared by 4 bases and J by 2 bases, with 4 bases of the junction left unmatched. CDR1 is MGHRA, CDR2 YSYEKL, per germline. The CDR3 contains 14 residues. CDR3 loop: CASSPGGSAYEQYF. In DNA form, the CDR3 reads TGCGCCAGCAGCCCGGGGGGGAGCGCCTACGAGCAGTACTTC.

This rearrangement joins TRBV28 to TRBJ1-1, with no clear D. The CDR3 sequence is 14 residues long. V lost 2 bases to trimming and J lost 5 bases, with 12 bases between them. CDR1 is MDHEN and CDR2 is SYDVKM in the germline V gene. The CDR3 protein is CASSLSPLGTEAFF. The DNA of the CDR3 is TGTGCCAGCAGTTTAAGTCCCCTGGGGACTGAAGCTTTCTTT. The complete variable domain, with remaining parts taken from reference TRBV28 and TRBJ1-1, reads DVKVTQSSRYLVKRTGEKVFLECVQDMDHENMFWYRQDPGLGLRLIYFSYDVKMKEKGDIPEGYSVSREKKERFSLILESASTNQTSMYLCASSLSPLGTEAFFGQGTRLTVV.

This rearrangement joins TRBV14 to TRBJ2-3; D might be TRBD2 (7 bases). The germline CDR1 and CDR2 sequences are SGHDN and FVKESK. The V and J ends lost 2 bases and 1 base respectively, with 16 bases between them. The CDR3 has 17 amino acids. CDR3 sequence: CASSQSKGGGRTDTQYF. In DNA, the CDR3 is TGTGCCAGCAGCCAAAGTAAGGGAGGGGGACGCACAGATACGCAGTATTTT.

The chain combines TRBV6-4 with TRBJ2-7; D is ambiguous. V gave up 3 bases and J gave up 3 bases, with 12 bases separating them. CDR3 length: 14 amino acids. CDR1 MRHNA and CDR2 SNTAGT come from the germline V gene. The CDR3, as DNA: TGTGCCAGCAGTGAGAATATAGGGATCTACGAGCAGTACTTC. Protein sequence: CASSENIGIYEQYF.

DNA for the CDR3: TGCAGCGAGGTGGGGCAGGGGGGGACCCAGTACTTC. Amino acid sequence: CSEVGQGGTQYF. The chain links TRBV29-1 to TRBJ2-5; perhaps TRBD1 as D (7 bases). Per the germline V gene, CDR1 is SQVTM and CDR2 is ANQGSEA. V dropped 7 bases and J dropped 7 bases, with 16 bases sitting between them. The CDR3 loop spans 12 amino acids.

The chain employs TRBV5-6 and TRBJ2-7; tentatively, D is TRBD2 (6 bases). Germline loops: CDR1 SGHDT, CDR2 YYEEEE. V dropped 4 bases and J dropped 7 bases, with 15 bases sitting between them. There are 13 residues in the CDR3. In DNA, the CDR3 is TGTGCCAGCAGCGGTCGACTAGGCGGTGAGCAGTACTTC. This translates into CASSGRLGGEQYF.

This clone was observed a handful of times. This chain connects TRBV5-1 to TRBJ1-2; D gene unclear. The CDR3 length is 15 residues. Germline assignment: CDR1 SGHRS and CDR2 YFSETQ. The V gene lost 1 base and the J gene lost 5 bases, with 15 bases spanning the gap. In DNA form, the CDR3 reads TGCGCCAGCAGCTTGACAGCAGCTTTATCATATGGCTACACCTTC. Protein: CASSLTAALSYGYTF.

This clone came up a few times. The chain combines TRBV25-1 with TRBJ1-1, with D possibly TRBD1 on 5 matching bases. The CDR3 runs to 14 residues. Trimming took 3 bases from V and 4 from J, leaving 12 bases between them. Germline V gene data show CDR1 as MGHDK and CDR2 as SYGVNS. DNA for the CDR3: TGTGCCAGCAGTGACCCGGGGCCAACCACTGAAGCTTTCTTT. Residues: CASSDPGPTTEAFF.

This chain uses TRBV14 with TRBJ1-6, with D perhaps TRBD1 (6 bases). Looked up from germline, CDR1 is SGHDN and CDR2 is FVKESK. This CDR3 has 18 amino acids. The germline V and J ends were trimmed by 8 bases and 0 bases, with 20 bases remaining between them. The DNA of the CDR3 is TGTGCCAGCCAGTCGAAAAACAGGGTCGGCTCCTATAATTCACCCCTCCACTTT. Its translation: CASQSKNRVGSYNSPLHF. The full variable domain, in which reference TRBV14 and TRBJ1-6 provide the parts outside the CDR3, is EAGVTQFPSHSVIEKGQTVTLRCDPISGHDNLYWYRRVMGKEIKFLLHFVKESKQDESGMPNNRFLAERTGGTYSTLKVQPAELEDSGVYFCASQSKNRVGSYNSPLHFGNGTRLTVT.

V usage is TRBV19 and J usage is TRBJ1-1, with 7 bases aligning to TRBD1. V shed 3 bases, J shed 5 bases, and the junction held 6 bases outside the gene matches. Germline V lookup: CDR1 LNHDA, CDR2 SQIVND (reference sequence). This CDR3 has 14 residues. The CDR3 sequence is CASSIDREGTEAFF. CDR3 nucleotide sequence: TGTGCCAGTAGTATCGACAGGGAGGGGACTGAAGCTTTCTTT.

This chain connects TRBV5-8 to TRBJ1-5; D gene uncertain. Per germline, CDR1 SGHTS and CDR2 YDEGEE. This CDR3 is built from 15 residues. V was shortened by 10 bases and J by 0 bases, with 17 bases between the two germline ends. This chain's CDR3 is CADARHPSSNQPQHF. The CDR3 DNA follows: TGTGCCGACGCTCGACACCCCTCTAGCAATCAGCCCCAGCATTTT.

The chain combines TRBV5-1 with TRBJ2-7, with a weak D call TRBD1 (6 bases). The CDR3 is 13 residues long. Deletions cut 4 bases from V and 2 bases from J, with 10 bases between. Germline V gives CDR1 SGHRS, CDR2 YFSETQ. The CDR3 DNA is TGCGCCAGCAGCGGAAGGACAGCCTACGAGCAGTACTTC. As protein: CASSGRTAYEQYF.

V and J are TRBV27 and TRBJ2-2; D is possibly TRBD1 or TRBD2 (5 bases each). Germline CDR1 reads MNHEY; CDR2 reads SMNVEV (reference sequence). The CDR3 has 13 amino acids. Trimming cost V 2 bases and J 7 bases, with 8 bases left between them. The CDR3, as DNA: TGTGCCAGCAGTTTAGGGGGAGTCGGGGAGCTGTTTTTT. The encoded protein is CASSLGGVGELFF.

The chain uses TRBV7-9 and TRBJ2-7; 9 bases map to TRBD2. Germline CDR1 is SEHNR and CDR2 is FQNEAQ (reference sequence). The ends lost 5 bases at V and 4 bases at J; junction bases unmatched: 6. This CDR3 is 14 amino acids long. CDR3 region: CASSVSGRWYEQYF. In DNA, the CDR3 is TGTGCCAGCAGCGTGAGCGGGAGGTGGTACGAGCAGTACTTC.

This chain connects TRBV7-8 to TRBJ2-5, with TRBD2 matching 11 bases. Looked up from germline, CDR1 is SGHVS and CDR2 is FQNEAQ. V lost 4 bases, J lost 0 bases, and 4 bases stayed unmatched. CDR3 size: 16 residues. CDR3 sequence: CASSSRLAGNQETQYF. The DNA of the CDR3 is TGTGCCAGCAGCTCCCGACTAGCGGGGAACCAAGAGACCCAGTACTTC.

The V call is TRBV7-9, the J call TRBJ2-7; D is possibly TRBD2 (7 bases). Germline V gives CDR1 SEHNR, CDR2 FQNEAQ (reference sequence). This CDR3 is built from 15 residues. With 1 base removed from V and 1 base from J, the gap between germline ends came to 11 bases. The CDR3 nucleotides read TGTGCCAGCAGCTTAGGGGCGGGGGCGTCCTACGAGCAGTACTTC. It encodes CASSLGAGASYEQYF.

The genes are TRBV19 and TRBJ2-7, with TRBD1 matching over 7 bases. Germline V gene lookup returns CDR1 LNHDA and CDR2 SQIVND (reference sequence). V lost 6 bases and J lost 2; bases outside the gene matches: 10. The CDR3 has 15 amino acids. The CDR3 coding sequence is TGTGCCAGTAGCCTGGGCCGGGACAGAGCCTACGAGCAGTACTTC. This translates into CASSLGRDRAYEQYF.